Following are 16 T cell receptor beta chains from one sample sequenced in a study of cytomegalovirus exposure and HLA in healthy donors. Primers included in the PCR were 60 Vbeta and 13 Jbeta primers. Repertoires were generated with immunoSEQ multiplex PCR, while TCRdb's copy carries only in-frame clones and drops some. The table lists tens of thousands of clones. Sequenced: PBMCs. The receptors derive from a man between 35 and 55 years old in good health and CMV-seronegative.

The V gene is TRBV4-1, the J gene TRBJ1-2, with D possibly matching TRBD1 (5 bases). The germline V and J ends were trimmed by 3 bases and 3 bases, with 8 bases remaining between them. The CDR3 covers 13 residues. Per the germline V gene, CDR1 is MGHRA and CDR2 is YSYEKL. In DNA form, the CDR3 reads TGCGCCAGCAGCCATCCGGGGGACTATGGCTACACCTTC. As protein: CASSHPGDYGYTF.

This chain links TRBV7-3 with TRBJ2-7, with 10 bases fitting TRBD1. V dropped 6 bases and J dropped 1; count of bases not matched to a gene: 3. This CDR3 is built from 14 residues. The germline V gene has CDR1 SGHTA and CDR2 FQGTGA. CDR3 amino acids: CASRPGQGSYEQYF. The CDR3 nucleotides read TGTGCCAGCAGGCCGGGACAGGGGTCCTACGAGCAGTACTTC.

The rearrangement uses TRBV6-5 and TRBJ2-1, with D uncertain. Trimming removed 0 bases from V and 0 bases from J, with 6 bases in between. The CDR3 is 15 amino acids. Germline CDR1 is MNHEY and CDR2 is SVGAGI. The CDR3 DNA is TGTGCCAGCAGTTACTCCCCGGGCTCCTACAATGAGCAGTTCTTC. This sequence encodes CASSYSPGSYNEQFF.

The chain is built from TRBV19 and TRBJ2-1, with D possibly TRBD1 on 6 matching bases. This CDR3 spans 13 amino acids. The V gene lost 3 bases and the J gene lost 5 bases, with 8 bases spanning the gap. Germline V gene sequence: CDR1 LNHDA, CDR2 SQIVND (reference sequence). CDR3 sequence: CASSMDRHNEQFF. DNA for the CDR3: TGTGCCAGTAGTATGGACAGACACAATGAGCAGTTCTTC.

The chain joins TRBV4-1 to TRBJ2-3; the D gene is possibly TRBD1 (5 bases). Trimming cost V 3 bases and J 2 bases, with 9 bases left between them. This CDR3 contains 14 residues. The germline gives CDR1 MGHRA, CDR2 YSYEKL. The CDR3, as DNA: TGCGCCAGCAGCCAGGTAGGGGCCACAGATACGCAGTATTTT. Translated, it gives CASSQVGATDTQYF.

This sequence joins TRBV6-5 and TRBJ1-1, with D uncertain. Germline V lookup: CDR1 MNHEY, CDR2 SVGAGI. Trimming pared 2 bases from V and 1 base from J, leaving 8 bases between. The CDR3 has 14 residues. The CDR3 nucleotides are TGTGCCAGCAGTTACCTAACAGAGAACACTGAAGCTTTCTTT. It encodes CASSYLTENTEAFF.

The chain links TRBV5-5 to TRBJ1-5; 8 bases are shared with TRBD1. V shed 1 base and J 1 base; nucleotides not matched to a gene: 4. The CDR3 covers 16 residues. Germline V gene sequence: CDR1 SGHKS, CDR2 YYEKEE (reference sequence). CDR3 amino acids: CASSLRQGASNQPQHF. CDR3 in DNA: TGTGCCAGCAGCTTGCGTCAGGGGGCCAGCAATCAGCCCCAGCATTTT. Complete variable domain (other parts from reference TRBV5-5 and TRBJ1-5): DAGVTQSPTHLIKTRGQQVTLRCSPISGHKSVSWYQQVLGQGPQFIFQYYEKEERGRGNFPDRFSARQFPNYSSELNVNALLLGDSALYLCASSLRQGASNQPQHFGDGTRLSIL.

The V gene is TRBV7-9, the J gene TRBJ1-1; D is unresolved. The CDR3 spans 14 residues. The germline V gene encodes CDR1 SEHNR and CDR2 FQNEAQ (reference sequence). V was cut by 1 base and J by 10 bases, with 16 bases left in between. The CDR3, as DNA: TGTGCCAGCAGCTTAGATAAGTCGGGATGGGTAGCTTTCTTT. This sequence encodes CASSLDKSGWVAFF.

CDR3 sequence: CASGYEYLSEQFF. CDR3 sequence (DNA): TGTGCTAGTGGATATGAGTATCTTAGTGAGCAGTTCTTC. The chain uses TRBV12-5 and TRBJ2-1; D is uncertain. Germline assignment: CDR1 LGHNT and CDR2 FRNRAP. This CDR3 is built from 13 residues. The V end lost 6 bases, the J end lost 9 bases, and 15 bases lay between the germline ends.

The chain couples TRBV5-6 to TRBJ2-1; 8 nucleotides agree with TRBD2. V trimming: 3 bases; J trimming: 5 bases; junction bases outside the gene matches: 10. CDR1 is SGHDT, CDR2 YYEEEE, per germline. The length of the CDR3 is 16 residues. The CDR3 region is CASSSDSRGGHNEQFF. The CDR3 DNA reads as TGTGCCAGCAGCTCAGATTCTCGGGGGGGCCACAATGAGCAGTTCTTC.

The chain has TRBV23-1 and TRBJ1-4; 7 bases line up with TRBD1. TRBV23-1 falls under the ORF class, with uncertain function. CDR3 size: 21 residues. J gave up 0 bases and V 2 bases, and 18 bases lay outside the gene matches. The CDR3 sequence is CASSQLTLSDRDGATNEKLFF. CDR3 coding DNA: TGCGCCAGCAGTCAACTTACTTTATCTGACAGGGACGGGGCAACTAATGAAAAACTGTTTTTT.

This chain links TRBV18 with TRBJ2-3; 7 nucleotides agree with TRBD2. Trimming removed 8 bases from V and 1 base from J; junction bases left unmatched: 6. This CDR3 contains 14 residues. Germline V gene lookup returns CDR1 KGHSH and CDR2 LQKENI. In DNA form, the CDR3 reads TGTGCCAGCACTGGGAGGGAAGGCACAGATACGCAGTATTTT. It is translated as CASTGREGTDTQYF.

As DNA, the CDR3 is TGTGCCAGCAGCCGAGACCGGGACAGGGTAGAAAAACTGTTTTTT. This codes for CASSRDRDRVEKLFF. The V and J genes are TRBV4-2 and TRBJ1-4, with 9 nucleotides matching TRBD1. This CDR3 is built from 15 residues. Germline CDR1 reads LGHNA; CDR2 reads YNFKEQ. The trim removed 4 bases at V and 8 bases at J, leaving 8 bases unmatched.

This rearrangement joins TRBV5-4 to TRBJ1-6; TRBD1 matches at 8 bases. The CDR3 has 15 residues. V dropped 0 bases and J dropped 10; count of bases not matched to a gene: 6. Germline V gene lookup returns CDR1 SGHNT and CDR2 YYREEE (reference sequence). The CDR3 nucleotides read TGTGCCAGCAGCTTGGTGACAGGGGCCGGCTCACCCCTCCACTTT. Its protein product is CASSLVTGAGSPLHF.

The chain carries TRBV6-5 and TRBJ2-7, with D possibly TRBD1 on 6 matching bases. Germline V gives CDR1 MNHEY, CDR2 SVGAGI. CDR3 length: 13 amino acids. The V end lost 2 bases, the J end lost 4 bases, and 9 bases lay between the germline ends. CDR3 sequence reads: CASSYLQGYEQYF. The CDR3 DNA follows: TGTGCCAGCAGTTACCTACAGGGTTACGAGCAGTACTTC.

The CDR3 protein is CASRFRLAQETQYF. In DNA form, the CDR3 reads TGCGCCAGCAGATTTAGACTAGCACAAGAGACCCAGTACTTC. The chain is built from TRBV5-1 and TRBJ2-5; TRBD2 agrees at 7 bases. The junction had 6 bases not matched to a gene; V was cut back by 5 bases and J by 2 bases. Germline V gene sequence: CDR1 SGHRS, CDR2 YFSETQ. The CDR3 loop spans 14 amino acids.